Shown below are 13 T cell receptor beta chains from a single sample sequenced in a study of CD8+ T cells in alopecia areata. Sequencing used cDNA as its template, made by extracting RNA and reverse transcribing it. Data came from immunoSEQ multiplex PCR; TCRdb stores just in-frame clones and leaves some out. The sample contains roughly 120,000 clones, around two fifths of which appear only once. The sample taken for sequencing was CD4+ T cells sorted from blood. These receptors originate from a human donor with alopecia areata.

This clone was picked up a small number of times. The chain recombines TRBV7-2 with TRBJ2-5; TRBD2 matches at 7 bases. This CDR3 has 16 residues. V lost 1 base, J lost 1 base, and 6 bases stayed unmatched. Germline V gene sequence: CDR1 SGHTA, CDR2 FQGNSA. The CDR3 loop is CASSLVGGGVQETQYF. Written as DNA, the CDR3 is TGTGCCAGCAGCTTAGTAGGTGGGGGGGTCCAAGAGACCCAGTACTTC.

This clone was seen more than once but under ten times. In the same sample, other DNA sequences code for this CDR3. J is TRBJ2-7 and V is TRBV28; D perhaps matches TRBD1 (6 bases). The CDR3 loop spans 14 amino acids. The germline V and J ends were trimmed by 2 bases and 3 bases, with 11 bases remaining between them. CDR1 is MDHEN, CDR2 SYDVKM, per germline. DNA of the CDR3: TGTGCCAGCAGTTTACAGGGGACGATCTACGAGCAGTACTTC. Residues: CASSLQGTIYEQYF.

CDR3 sequence reads: CASSIGAGLTYNEQFF. DNA of the CDR3: TGTGCCAGTAGTATAGGTGCGGGGCTAACCTACAATGAGCAGTTCTTC. The chain uses TRBV19 and TRBJ2-1; D may be TRBD2 (6 bases). The CDR3 has 16 amino acids. Trimming removed 1 base from V and 2 bases from J, with 12 bases in between. The V gene's germline CDR1 is LNHDA and CDR2 SQIVND (reference sequence).

The chain combines TRBV9 with TRBJ2-5; D is ambiguous. The CDR3 spans 14 residues. Germline loops: CDR1 SGDLS, CDR2 YYNGEE. Trimming removed 4 bases at V and 1 base at J, with 11 bases between. The CDR3, as DNA: TGTGCCAGCAGCCCAGGCCAGGTCCAAGAGACCCAGTACTTC. It yields the protein CASSPGQVQETQYF.

This clone came up once. The gene calls are TRBV15 and TRBJ2-7; tentative D call: TRBD2 (6 bases). Germline CDR1 reads LNHNV; CDR2 reads YYDKDF (reference sequence). This CDR3 comprises 14 residues. The V end lost 0 bases, the J end lost 2 bases, and 8 bases lay between the germline ends. CDR3 sequence reads: CATSREGGPYEQYF. The DNA for the CDR3 is TGTGCCACCAGCAGAGAGGGGGGTCCCTACGAGCAGTACTTC. The whole variable domain, filled in from reference TRBV15 and TRBJ2-7, reads DAMVIQNPRYQVTQFGKPVTLSCSQTLNHNVMYWYQQKSSQAPKLLFHYYDKDFNNEADTPDNFQSRRPNTSFCFLDIRSPGLGDTAMYLCATSREGGPYEQYFGPGTRLTVT.

The chain employs TRBV29-1 and TRBJ1-1; D perhaps matches TRBD1 (5 bases). Per the germline V gene, CDR1 is SQVTM and CDR2 is ANQGSEA. Trimming pared 6 bases from V and 1 base from J, leaving 15 bases between. The CDR3 contains 14 residues. CDR3 DNA sequence: TGCAGCGTGCGCCAGGGATATAAGAACACTGAAGCTTTCTTT. Amino acid sequence: CSVRQGYKNTEAFF.

A few counts support this clone. The genes are TRBV29-1 and TRBJ2-3, with a weak D call TRBD2 (6 bases). The CDR3 is 13 amino acids. V was trimmed by 3 bases and J by 1 base, leaving 8 bases between them. Germline V gene sequence: CDR1 SQVTM, CDR2 ANQGSEA. The CDR3 region is CSVERDGTDTQYF. The CDR3 DNA follows: TGCAGCGTTGAGCGGGATGGCACAGATACGCAGTATTTT.

This clone appeared a few times. The chain is built from TRBV28 and TRBJ2-5, with D possibly TRBD2 on 6 matching bases. V was cut by 7 bases and J by 5 bases, with 11 bases left in between. Germline-derived CDR1 and CDR2 are MDHEN and SYDVKM. The CDR3 sequence is 12 residues long. The CDR3 reads CASNLGRETQYF. In nucleotides, the CDR3 is TGTGCCAGCAACCTGGGGAGGGAGACCCAGTACTTC.

The V and J genes are TRBV7-2 and TRBJ1-5; D unresolved. This CDR3 is 15 amino acids long. Trimming cost V 5 bases and J 5 bases, with 16 bases left between them. CDR1 and CDR2 (germline): SGHTA, FQGNSA. CDR3 sequence: CASSPSRGKDQPQHF. The CDR3 DNA is TGTGCCAGCAGCCCAAGCCGGGGAAAAGATCAGCCCCAGCATTTT.

V gene TRBV28 combines with J gene TRBJ1-2, with 7 bases matching TRBD1. The CDR3 covers 16 residues. V dropped 2 bases and J dropped 4; count of bases not matched to a gene: 10. Germline V gene sequence: CDR1 MDHEN, CDR2 SYDVKM. DNA of the CDR3: TGTGCCAGCAGTTTACCCCGGGGCAGGGGGGTCTATGGCTACACCTTC. Protein: CASSLPRGRGVYGYTF.

The chain employs TRBV27 and TRBJ1-5; maybe TRBD1 (6 bases). CDR3 length equals 14 residues. CDR1 MNHEY and CDR2 SMNVEV come from the germline V gene (reference sequence). V lost 10 bases to trimming and J lost 0 bases, with 13 bases between them. This CDR3 reads CATSDRTSNQPQHF. The CDR3 DNA sequence: TGTGCCACCTCGGACAGAACTAGCAATCAGCCCCAGCATTTT.

The rearrangement joins TRBV6-5 to TRBJ2-5, with D perhaps given as TRBD1 or TRBD2 (5 bases each). The germline V gene has CDR1 MNHEY and CDR2 SVGAGI. V was pared by 2 bases and J by 7 bases, with 20 bases between. This CDR3 region has 16 residues. The CDR3 spells CASSYGNLPGLGTQYF. CDR3 DNA sequence: TGTGCCAGCAGTTACGGGAACCTCCCGGGGCTCGGGACCCAGTACTTC.

This chain connects TRBV7-2 to TRBJ2-7; 10 bases are a match to TRBD1. The CDR3 length is 14 residues. Germline V gene sequence: CDR1 SGHTA, CDR2 FQGNSA. Germline trimming cut 5 bases from V and 4 bases from J; bases unmatched to any gene: 5. The CDR3 DNA follows: TGTGCCAGCAGCCCCCGGGACAGGGGTTACGAGCAGTACTTC. Protein sequence: CASSPRDRGYEQYF. Full variable domain (rest looked up from reference TRBV7-2 and TRBJ2-7): GAGVSQSPSNKVTEKGKDVELRCDPISGHTALYWYRQSLGQGLEFLIYFQGNSAPDKSGLPSDRFSAERTGGSVSTLTIQRTQQEDSAVYLCASSPRDRGYEQYFGPGTRLTVT.